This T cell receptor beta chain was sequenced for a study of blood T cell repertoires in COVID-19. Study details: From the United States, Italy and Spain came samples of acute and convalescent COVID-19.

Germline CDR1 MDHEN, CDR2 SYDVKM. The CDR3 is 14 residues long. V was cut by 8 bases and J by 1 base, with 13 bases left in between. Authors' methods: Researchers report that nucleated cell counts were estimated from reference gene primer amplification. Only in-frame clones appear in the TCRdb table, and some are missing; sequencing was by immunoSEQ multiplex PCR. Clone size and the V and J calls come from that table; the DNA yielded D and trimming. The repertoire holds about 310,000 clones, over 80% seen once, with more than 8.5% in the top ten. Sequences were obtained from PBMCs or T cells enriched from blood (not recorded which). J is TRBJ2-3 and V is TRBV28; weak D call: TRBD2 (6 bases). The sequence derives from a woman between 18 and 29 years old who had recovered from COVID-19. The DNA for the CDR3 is TGTGCCAGCGGGTTATCGGGGGGCACAGATACGCAGTATTTT. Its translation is CASGLSGGTDTQYF.